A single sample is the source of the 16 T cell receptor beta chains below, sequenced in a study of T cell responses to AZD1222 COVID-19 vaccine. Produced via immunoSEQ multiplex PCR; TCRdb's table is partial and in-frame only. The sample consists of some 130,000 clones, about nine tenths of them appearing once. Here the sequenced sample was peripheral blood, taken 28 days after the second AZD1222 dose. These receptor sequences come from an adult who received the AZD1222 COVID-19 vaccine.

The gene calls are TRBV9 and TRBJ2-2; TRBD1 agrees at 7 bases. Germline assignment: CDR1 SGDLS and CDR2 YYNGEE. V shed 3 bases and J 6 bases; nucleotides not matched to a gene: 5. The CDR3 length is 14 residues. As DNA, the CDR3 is TGTGCCAGCAGCGCCCTTCAGGGGGCCGGGGAGCTGTTTTTT. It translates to CASSALQGAGELFF.

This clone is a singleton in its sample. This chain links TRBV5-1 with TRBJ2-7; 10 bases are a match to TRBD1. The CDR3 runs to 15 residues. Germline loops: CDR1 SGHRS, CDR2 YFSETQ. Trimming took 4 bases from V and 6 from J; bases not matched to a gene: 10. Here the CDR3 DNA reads TGCGCCAGCAGCCTCCGACAGGGGGCGAGGTTCGAGCAGTACTTC. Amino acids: CASSLRQGARFEQYF.

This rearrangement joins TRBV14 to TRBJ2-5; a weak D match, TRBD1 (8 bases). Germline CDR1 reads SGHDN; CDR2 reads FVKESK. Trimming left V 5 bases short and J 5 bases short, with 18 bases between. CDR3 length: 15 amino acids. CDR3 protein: CASSGGDRRRETQYF. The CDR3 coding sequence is TGTGCCAGCAGCGGGGGGGACAGGAGAAGGGAGACCCAGTACTTC.

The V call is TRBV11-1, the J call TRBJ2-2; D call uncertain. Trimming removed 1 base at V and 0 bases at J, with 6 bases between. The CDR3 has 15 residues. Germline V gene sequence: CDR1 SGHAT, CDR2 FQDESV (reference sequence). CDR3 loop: CASSLGQPNTGELFF. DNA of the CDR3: TGTGCCAGCAGCTTAGGGCAGCCGAACACCGGGGAGCTGTTTTTT.

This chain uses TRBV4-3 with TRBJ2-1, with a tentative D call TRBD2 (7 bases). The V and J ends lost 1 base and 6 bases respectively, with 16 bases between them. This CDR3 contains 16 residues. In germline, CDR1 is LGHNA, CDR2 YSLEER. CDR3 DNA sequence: TGCGCCAGCAGCCAAGGCCGGTGGGGGGGGCGCAATGAGCAGTTCTTC. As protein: CASSQGRWGGRNEQFF.

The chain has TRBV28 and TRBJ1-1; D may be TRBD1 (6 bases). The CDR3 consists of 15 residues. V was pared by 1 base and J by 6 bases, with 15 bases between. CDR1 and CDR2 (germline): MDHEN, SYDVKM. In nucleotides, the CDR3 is TGTGCCAGCAGTTTATCCATCCGGGGGCGATCTGAAGCTTTCTTT. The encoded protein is CASSLSIRGRSEAFF.

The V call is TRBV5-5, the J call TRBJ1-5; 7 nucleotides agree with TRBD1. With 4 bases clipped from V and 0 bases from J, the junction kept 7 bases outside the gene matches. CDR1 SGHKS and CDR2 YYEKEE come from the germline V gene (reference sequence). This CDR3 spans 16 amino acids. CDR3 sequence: CASSRGTVYSNQPQHF. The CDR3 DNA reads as TGTGCCAGCAGCCGGGGGACAGTTTATAGCAATCAGCCCCAGCATTTT. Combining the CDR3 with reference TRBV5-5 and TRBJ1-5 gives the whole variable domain DAGVTQSPTHLIKTRGQQVTLRCSPISGHKSVSWYQQVLGQGPQFIFQYYEKEERGRGNFPDRFSARQFPNYSSELNVNALLLGDSALYLCASSRGTVYSNQPQHFGDGTRLSIL.

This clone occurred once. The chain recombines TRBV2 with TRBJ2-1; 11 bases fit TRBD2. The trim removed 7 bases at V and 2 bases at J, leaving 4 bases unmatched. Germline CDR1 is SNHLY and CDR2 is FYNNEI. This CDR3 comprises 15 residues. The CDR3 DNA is TGTGCCAGCATAAGTAGCGGGGGGGCCTACAATGAGCAGTTCTTC. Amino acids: CASISSGGAYNEQFF.

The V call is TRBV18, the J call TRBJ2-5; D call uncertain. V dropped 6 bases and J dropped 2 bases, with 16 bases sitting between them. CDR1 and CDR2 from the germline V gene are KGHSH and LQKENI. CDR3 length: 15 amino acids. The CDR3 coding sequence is TGTGCCAGCTCCGAGGTGTTGGGCCTACAAGAGACCCAGTACTTC. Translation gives CASSEVLGLQETQYF.

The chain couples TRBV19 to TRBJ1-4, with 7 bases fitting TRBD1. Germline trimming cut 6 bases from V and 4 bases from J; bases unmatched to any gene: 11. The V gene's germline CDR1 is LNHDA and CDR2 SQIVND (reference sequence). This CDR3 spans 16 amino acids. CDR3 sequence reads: CASSSGGQTINEKLFF. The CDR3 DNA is TGTGCCAGTAGCTCCGGGGGACAGACCATTAATGAAAAACTGTTTTTT.

CDR3 sequence: CASSVGVTGGAAAQHF. The CDR3 DNA sequence: TGTGCCAGCAGCGTAGGTGTGACAGGGGGTGCGGCGGCCCAGCATTTT. The chain is built from TRBV9 and TRBJ1-5; 9 nucleotides align to TRBD1. The germline gives CDR1 SGDLS, CDR2 YYNGEE. The junction had 12 bases not matched to a gene; V was cut back by 0 bases and J by 11 bases. The CDR3 totals 16 residues.

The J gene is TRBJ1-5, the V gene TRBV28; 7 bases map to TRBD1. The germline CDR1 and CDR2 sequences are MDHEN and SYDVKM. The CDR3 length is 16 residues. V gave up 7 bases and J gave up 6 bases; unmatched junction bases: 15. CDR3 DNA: TGTGCCAGCATAGCCCCTCGAGGGGGCCGGGGTCAGCCCCAGCATTTT. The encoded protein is CASIAPRGGRGQPQHF.

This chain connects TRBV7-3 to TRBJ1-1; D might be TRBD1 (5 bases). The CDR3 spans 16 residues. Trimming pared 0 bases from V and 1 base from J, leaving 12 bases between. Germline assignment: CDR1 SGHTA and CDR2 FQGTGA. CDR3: CASSLTGLTGNTEAFF. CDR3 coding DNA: TGTGCCAGCAGCTTAACGGGACTTACAGGGAACACTGAAGCTTTCTTT.

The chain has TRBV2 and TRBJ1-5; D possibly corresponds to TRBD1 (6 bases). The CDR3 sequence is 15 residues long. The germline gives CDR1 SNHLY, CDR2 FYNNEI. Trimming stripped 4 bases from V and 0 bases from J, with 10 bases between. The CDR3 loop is CASSAGATSNQPQHF. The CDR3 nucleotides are TGTGCCAGCAGTGCAGGGGCTACTAGCAATCAGCCCCAGCATTTT.

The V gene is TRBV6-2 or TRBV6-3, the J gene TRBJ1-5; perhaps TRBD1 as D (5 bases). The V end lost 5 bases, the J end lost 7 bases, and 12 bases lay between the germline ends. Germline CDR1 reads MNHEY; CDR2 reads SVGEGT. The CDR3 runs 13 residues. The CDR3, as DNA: TGTGCCAGCAGTCTCCAGGGTGGCCAGCCCCAGCATTTT. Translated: CASSLQGGQPQHF.

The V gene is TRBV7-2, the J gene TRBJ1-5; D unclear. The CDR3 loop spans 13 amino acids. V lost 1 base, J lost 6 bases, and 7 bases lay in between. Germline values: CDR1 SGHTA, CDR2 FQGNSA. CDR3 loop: CASSLERAQPQHF. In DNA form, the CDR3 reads TGTGCCAGCAGCTTAGAAAGGGCTCAGCCCCAGCATTTT.